The present T cell receptor (beta chain) was sequenced within a study of radiation and T cells in renal cell carcinoma. The data were produced by immunoSEQ multiplex PCR, yet TCRdb's version contains in-frame clones alone and is incomplete. The sample lists just over 150,000 clones, approximately 86% occurring once. The CDR3 length is 13 residues. Between the trimmed V and J ends, which lost 1 base and 4 bases, there was a span of 5 bases. CDR1 is SGHTA, CDR2 FQGNSA, per germline. Time point of the sample: blood 2 weeks post-SBRT. Described treatment: 15 Gy SBRT to primary tumor, nephrectomy 4 weeks later. Radiation-treated patients gave blood at baseline, week 2 and week 4. Points on this clone: Other nucleotide sequences in the sample specify the same CDR3.

Sequencing used blood, obtained from a patient whose treatment included radiotherapy and nephrectomy. The chain couples TRBV7-2 to TRBJ1-5; no clear D. This TCR was sampled from a woman aged 45-65 years with renal cell carcinoma. The CDR3 region has the DNA TGTGCCAGCAGCTTAGTTGGAAATCAGCCCCAGCATTTT. Protein: CASSLVGNQPQHF.